This T cell receptor beta chain was profiled in a study of blood T cells in healthy people across ages. CDR3 size: 15 residues. Per germline, CDR1 SGHAT and CDR2 FQNNGV. V lost 5 bases to trimming and J lost 7 bases; unmatched junction nucleotides: 10. A J-beta primer mix and a sample-barcoded 5' primer were used in a second PCR of roughly 6 to 11 cycles. In TCRdb, the 5' RACE reads were re-called with MiXCR into one record per CDR3 protein. The sample consists of about a million distinct CDR3 sequences, roughly 52% of them appearing once. Sequencing was performed on blood. The chain couples TRBV11-2 to TRBJ1-1; the match to TRBD1 covers 10 bases. The TCR was taken from a man younger than 40 in good health. The CDR3 nucleotides are TGTGCCAGCAGCCCCCGGGGACAGGGGATGAGTGAAGCTTTCTTT. Protein sequence: CASSPRGQGMSEAFF.